The present TCR beta chain was sequenced within a study of CD8 T cells in ankylosing spondylitis. Study-wide points: Reportedly, matched ankylosing spondylitis synovial fluid was significantly enriched for disease-linked clones.

TCRdb recomputed calls from the 5' RACE reads with MiXCR, one row per CDR3 protein. The sample includes about 120,000 distinct CDR3 sequences, roughly 13% seen only once; the top ten take about 2.7%. This clonotype was seen a handful of times. Its antigen is undetermined. This receptor was obtained from a female donor with ankylosing spondylitis or in good health (not recorded which). The specimen sequenced was blood, either unsorted or a sorted T cell fraction (not recorded which).

The CDR3 DNA is TGTGCCAGCCGAGTTCAGGCCTCCGGCAGGTTAGATACGCAGTATTTT. Translating it yields CASRVQASGRLDTQYF. The V and J genes are TRBV6-2 or TRBV6-3 and TRBJ2-3; the D is unclear. The CDR3 extends over 16 amino acids. V was cut by 8 bases and J by 5 bases, with 23 bases left in between. Germline CDR1 is MNHEY and CDR2 is SVGEGT.